Listed here are 27 T cell receptor beta chains from one sample, sequenced in a study of graft-versus-host responses after intestinal transplantation. TCRdb keeps only in-frame clones here, not all; method: immunoSEQ multiplex PCR. This table holds 75,000 to 100,000 clones, approximately 90% found once. Antigen specificity for these receptors is unknown. The input for sequencing was unstimulated CD4+ T cells sorted from spleen or lymph node cells, taken before intestinal transplant. The receptors derive from a human donor who received an intestinal transplant.

This CDR3 is CASSYRSGGQPQHF. The CDR3 region has the DNA TGTGCCAGCAGTTATAGGTCAGGGGGACAGCCCCAGCATTTT. The chain couples TRBV6-1 to TRBJ1-5; 7 positions agree with TRBD1. CDR1 is MNHNS, CDR2 SASEGT, per germline. V lost 5 bases and J lost 7; bases outside the gene matches: 8. This CDR3 has 14 residues.

V and J are TRBV5-1 and TRBJ2-5; 10 bases match TRBD2. The DNA end is more similar to TRBJ2-7, so the J call may be wrong. The CDR3 covers 13 residues. Germline CDR1 reads SGHRS; CDR2 reads YFSETQ. The CDR3 spells CASRSSGGYEQYF. The CDR3, as DNA: TGCGCCAGCAGATCTAGCGGGGGCTACGAGCAGTACTTC.

This clone has just one count. The rearrangement joins TRBV11-3 to TRBJ2-4; 8 bases map to TRBD1. Germline-derived CDR1 and CDR2 are SGHNT and YENEEA. The V segment lost 4 bases and the J segment 4 bases; nucleotides outside the gene matches: 6. The CDR3 runs 15 residues. DNA for the CDR3: TGTGCCAGCAGCTCGCGGACAGGGTCGAAAAACATTCAGTACTTC. This gives the protein CASSSRTGSKNIQYF.

In DNA, the CDR3 is TGTGCCTGGAGTGTAATTCGGGATACGCAGTATTTT. The encoded protein is CAWSVIRDTQYF. This chain uses TRBV30 with TRBJ2-3; no clear D. Looked up from germline, CDR1 is GTSNPN and CDR2 is SVGIG (reference sequence). Trimming stripped 0 bases from V and 6 bases from J, with 7 bases between. The length of the CDR3 is 12 residues.

The rearrangement joins TRBV9 to TRBJ2-5; tentative D call: TRBD2 (5 bases). Trimming removed 3 bases at V and 8 bases at J, with 17 bases between. Germline V gene sequence: CDR1 SGDLS, CDR2 YYNGEE. The CDR3 is 14 amino acids. This chain's CDR3 is CASSARTEGSTQYF. The CDR3 DNA is TGTGCCAGCAGCGCCCGGACCGAGGGTAGTACCCAGTACTTC.

The chain links TRBV5-1 to TRBJ2-5; D is uncertain. The CDR3 has 15 residues. The V end lost 2 bases, the J end lost 2 bases, and 13 bases lay between the germline ends. Germline CDR1 and CDR2: SGHRS and YFSETQ. This CDR3 is CASSFFRQIQETQYF. In nucleotides, the CDR3 is TGCGCCAGCAGCTTCTTCAGACAAATTCAAGAGACCCAGTACTTC.

The chain recombines TRBV30 with TRBJ2-3, with D tentatively TRBD2 (6 bases). The CDR3 has 15 amino acids. V gave up 0 bases and J gave up 0 bases, with 10 bases separating them. Germline V gene data show CDR1 as GTSNPN and CDR2 as SVGIG (reference sequence). For the CDR3, the DNA is TGTGCCTGGAGTGTACTAGCTCATAGCACAGATACGCAGTATTTT. Translated: CAWSVLAHSTDTQYF.

V gene TRBV4-1 combines with J gene TRBJ1-5; the D is unclear. Germline assignment: CDR1 MGHRA and CDR2 YSYEKL. The V and J ends lost 1 base and 0 bases respectively, with 10 bases between them. CDR3 size: 16 residues. The chain's CDR3 is CASSQAAGDSNQPQHF. DNA for the CDR3: TGCGCCAGCAGCCAAGCGGCCGGGGATAGCAATCAGCCCCAGCATTTT.

This chain uses TRBV11-2 with TRBJ1-2; tentative D call: TRBD1 (5 bases). Trimming cost V 5 bases and J 5 bases, with 12 bases left between them. CDR3 size: 13 residues. Germline CDR1 SGHAT, CDR2 FQNNGV. CDR3 bases: TGTGCCAGCAGCCCAGGACACGTTTATGGCTACACCTTC. This gives the protein CASSPGHVYGYTF.

This chain links TRBV18 with TRBJ1-1, with TRBD1 matching 7 bases. The CDR3 sequence is 14 residues long. CDR1 and CDR2 (germline): KGHSH, LQKENI. Trimming removed 2 bases from V and 2 bases from J; junction bases left unmatched: 2. CDR3 region: CASSPTGVNTEAFF. The CDR3 coding sequence is TGTGCCAGCTCACCAACAGGGGTTAACACTGAAGCTTTCTTT.

The chain employs TRBV11-3 and TRBJ1-1; a weak D match, TRBD1 (5 bases). V was cut by 1 base and J by 1 base, with 7 bases left in between. This CDR3 is 14 amino acids long. CDR1 and CDR2 (germline): SGHNT, YENEEA. The CDR3 loop reads CASSLVGGNTEAFF. As DNA, the CDR3 is TGTGCCAGCAGCTTAGTCGGGGGGAACACTGAAGCTTTCTTT.

This clone came up once. The chain links TRBV28 to TRBJ1-2; unclear D gene. The V end was cut by 3 bases, the J end by 4 bases, with 6 bases between. Per germline, CDR1 MDHEN and CDR2 SYDVKM. The length of the CDR3 is 12 residues. CDR3 coding DNA: TGTGCCAGCAGTTTTGCGGGCTATGGCTACACCTTC. It encodes CASSFAGYGYTF.

The chain links TRBV7-8 to TRBJ2-1; TRBD2 agrees at 9 bases. Trimming cost V 5 bases and J 9 bases; bases outside gene matches: 17. The CDR3 is made up of 17 amino acids. Germline V lookup: CDR1 SGHVS, CDR2 FQNEAQ. This chain's CDR3 is CASSLVPSGVIAGEQFF. The CDR3 DNA is TGTGCCAGCAGCCTCGTCCCTAGCGGGGTTATCGCGGGTGAGCAGTTCTTC.

This clone appeared a single time. The chain is built from TRBV5-1 and TRBJ1-4, with no clear D. The germline gives CDR1 SGHRS, CDR2 YFSETQ. V was clipped by 5 bases and J by 0 bases, with 8 bases between them. CDR3 length equals 14 residues. In DNA, the CDR3 is TGCGCCAGCAGTGGCAGGACAACTAATGAAAAACTGTTTTTT. Translation: CASSGRTTNEKLFF.

The chain recombines TRBV7-3 with TRBJ1-2; 7 bases map to TRBD1. This CDR3 has 16 amino acids. The germline V gene has CDR1 SGHTA and CDR2 FQGTGA. Trimming removed 0 bases from V and 7 bases from J; junction bases left unmatched: 11. The CDR3 DNA sequence: TGTGCCAGCAGCTTAACAAGAGAGACAGGGTTCTTTGGCTACACCTTC. It codes for CASSLTRETGFFGYTF. Full variable domain (remainder filled in from reference TRBV7-3 and TRBJ1-2): GAGVSQTPSNKVTEKGKYVELRCDPISGHTALYWYRQSLGQGPEFLIYFQGTGAADDSGLPNDRFFAVRPEGSVSTLKIQRTERGDSAVYLCASSLTRETGFFGYTFGSGTRLTVV.

The CDR3 DNA is TGTGCCAGCAGCTTAGTGGGACTAGCGGGAGTGTCCTGGCGCAATGAGCAGTTCTTC. Translated: CASSLVGLAGVSWRNEQFF. V and J are TRBV7-6 and TRBJ2-1; 14 nucleotides line up with TRBD2. V shed 1 base, J shed 6 bases, and the junction held 11 bases outside the gene matches. This CDR3 has 19 amino acids. CDR1 is SGHVS and CDR2 is FNYEAQ in the germline V gene.

The chain combines TRBV7-9 with TRBJ2-6; 9 bases agree with TRBD2. Germline CDR1 and CDR2: SEHNR and FQNEAQ (reference sequence). The CDR3 totals 16 residues. V was clipped by 9 bases and J by 3 bases; unmatched bases: 9. DNA of the CDR3: TGTGCCAGTTCAGCGGGAGGCGCCCTTGGGGCCAACGTCCTGACTTTC. This translates into CASSAGGALGANVLTF.

The gene calls are TRBV6-1 and TRBJ1-5; D is possibly TRBD1 (6 bases). The CDR3 sequence is 15 residues long. The V end lost 7 bases, the J end lost 2 bases, and 15 bases lay between the germline ends. The germline V gene encodes CDR1 MNHNS and CDR2 SASEGT. The CDR3 spells CASIRGYSGNQPQHF. CDR3 DNA sequence: TGTGCCAGCATAAGGGGGTATTCAGGCAATCAGCCCCAGCATTTT.

The rearrangement links TRBV7-2 to TRBJ2-6; D unresolved. The length of the CDR3 is 13 residues. In germline, CDR1 is SGHTA, CDR2 FQGNSA. Trimming took off 4 bases at V and 4 bases at J, with 5 bases between the two ends. The CDR3 spells CASSSQGANVLTF. The CDR3 region has the DNA TGTGCCAGCAGCTCCCAGGGGGCCAACGTCCTGACTTTC.

This rearrangement joins TRBV6-6 to TRBJ2-5; 7 bases align to TRBD1. Germline CDR1 is MNHNY and CDR2 is SVGAGI (reference sequence). This CDR3 contains 13 residues. With 6 bases clipped from V and 4 bases from J, the junction kept 5 bases outside the gene matches. The CDR3 here is CASRQQGRETQYF. CDR3 DNA sequence: TGTGCCAGCAGACAACAGGGGAGAGAGACCCAGTACTTC.

The rearrangement uses TRBV5-1 and TRBJ2-3; the D gene is possibly TRBD1 (6 bases). The germline V gene has CDR1 SGHRS and CDR2 YFSETQ. Between the trimmed V and J ends, which lost 5 bases and 3 bases, there was a span of 13 bases. This CDR3 comprises 14 residues. The CDR3 DNA follows: TGCGCCAGCAGGGCAGGGGAGATTACAGATACGCAGTATTTT. Translating it yields CASRAGEITDTQYF.

The chain recombines TRBV6-5 with TRBJ1-2; no firm D call. This CDR3 is built from 13 residues. The V gene's germline CDR1 is MNHEY and CDR2 SVGAGI. Between the trimmed V and J ends, which lost 7 bases and 2 bases, there was a span of 11 bases. CDR3 sequence reads: CASTAGLNYGYTF. The CDR3 DNA is TGTGCCAGCACGGCAGGCCTAAACTATGGCTACACCTTC.

The chain recombines TRBV7-6 with TRBJ2-6; 9 positions match TRBD1. After removal of 5 bases from V and 9 bases from J, the junction contained 11 bases not matched to a gene. The CDR3 is 16 residues long. CDR1 is SGHVS and CDR2 is FNYEAQ in the germline V gene. As DNA, the CDR3 is TGTGCCAGCAGCCAAACGCCGGGACAGGGCGTCAACGTCCTGACTTTC. As protein: CASSQTPGQGVNVLTF.

The genes are TRBV10-3 and TRBJ2-7, with 8 bases that match TRBD1. V was clipped by 1 base and J by 2 bases; unmatched bases: 1. This CDR3 region has 14 residues. The germline CDR1 and CDR2 sequences are ENHRY and SYGVKD. CDR3 nucleotides: TGTGCCATCAGTGAGTGGACAGGGACCTACGAGCAGTACTTC. Its translation: CAISEWTGTYEQYF.

This clone was counted once. The rearrangement links TRBV19 to TRBJ1-4; 12 bases line up with TRBD1. This CDR3 is 16 amino acids long. J gave up 1 base and V 4 bases, and 1 base lay outside the gene matches. CDR1 and CDR2 from the germline V gene are LNHDA and SQIVND (reference sequence). The CDR3 here is CASSRDRGRTNEKLFF. As DNA, the CDR3 is TGTGCCAGTAGTAGGGACAGGGGGCGAACTAATGAAAAACTGTTTTTT.

This chain connects TRBV27 to TRBJ1-5; TRBD1 agrees at 7 bases. The CDR3 sequence is 18 residues long. Germline lookup yields CDR1 MNHEY and CDR2 SMNVEV (reference sequence). Unmatched junction bases numbered 13, after V lost 4 bases and J lost 1 base. DNA of the CDR3: TGTGCCAGCAGTTACTCTTATCACAGGGGAAGCAGCAATCAGCCCCAGCATTTT. This translates into CASSYSYHRGSSNQPQHF.

The chain is built from TRBV7-8 and TRBJ2-2; 8 bases are shared with TRBD2. The CDR3 covers 16 residues. Germline loops: CDR1 SGHVS, CDR2 FQNEAQ. The V and J ends lost 0 bases and 1 base, in that order; junction bases with no gene match: 1. The CDR3 reads CASSLAGGGNTGELFF. DNA of the CDR3: TGTGCCAGCAGCTTAGCCGGGGGGGGGAACACCGGGGAGCTGTTTTTT.